The clone carrying this TCR beta chain was seen just once. Participants were placed into cohorts based on the clinical history they reported. This sample was taken from a study of blood T cell repertoires in COVID-19. On the study more broadly: Whether acute or convalescent, the COVID-19 samples came from the United States, Italy and Spain. The analysed material was cDNA or gDNA that came from T cells, B-cell-depleted T cells, or PBMCs.

Germline values: CDR1 MNHEY, CDR2 SVGAGI. The CDR3 has 13 amino acids. V was shortened by 7 bases and J by 5 bases, with 15 bases between the two germline ends. Original processing notes: Reference gene primer amplification yielded estimated nucleated cell counts. Produced via immunoSEQ multiplex PCR; TCRdb's table is partial and in-frame only. V, J and clone size are those of that table, while D and trimming were read from the DNA. The sample lists a few hundred thousand clones; roughly 85% were seen once. The clonotype comes from a woman in her 50s who had been exposed to COVID-19. This chain connects TRBV6-5 to TRBJ2-7; possible D gene TRBD1, 6 bases. Sequencing was performed on PBMCs or T cells enriched from blood (not recorded which). Written as DNA, the CDR3 is TGTGCCAGCATCGGCACAGGGCCCAACGAGCAGTACTTC. It specifies CASIGTGPNEQYF.